A selection of T cell receptor beta chains follows, all from one sample in a study of spatial heterogeneity in lung cancer. MiXCR was run by TCRdb on the 5' RACE reads, yielding one entry per CDR3 protein. The data show some 80,000 distinct CDR3 sequences, around 7.8% seen once. The sample here was PBMCs, taken at surgery. The source of these receptors is a male donor with early-stage non-small cell lung cancer. Each CDR3 is given with its conserved first and last residue. D genes are given only for firm matches. Only some rows state a clone size, as once, few, many or a class for expanded clones.

TRBV5-1	-	few	TRBJ2-7	CASSLGQGPILNYEQYF	TGCGCCAGCAGCTTGGGCCAGGGTCCCATTTTGAACTACGAGCAGTACTTC
TRBV27	-	-	TRBJ2-3	CASRPGPLRTDTQYF	TGTGCCAGCAGGCCGGGACCCCTCCGCACAGATACGCAGTATTTT
TRBV29-1	TRBD1	-	TRBJ2-7	CSVEGQGKNEQYF	TGCAGCGTTGAAGGACAGGGCAAGAACGAGCAGTACTTC
TRBV15	-	-	TRBJ2-3	CATSRGPLLSTDTQYF	TGTGCCACCAGCAGAGGACCTCTTCTAAGCACAGATACGCAGTATTTT
TRBV6-2/TRBV6-3	TRBD1	-	TRBJ1-2	CASSPGGTGKDGYTF	TGTGCCAGCAGTCCGGGAGGGACAGGGAAGGATGGCTACACCTTC
TRBV20-1	TRBD1	-	TRBJ2-2	CSATGGADTGELFF	TGCAGTGCTACAGGGGGCGCGGACACCGGGGAGCTGTTTTTT
TRBV27	-	few	TRBJ1-1	CASSPRRGNTEAFF	TGTGCCAGCTCGCCCCGGCGGGGTAACACTGAAGCTTTCTTT
TRBV4-1	-	many	TRBJ2-7	CASSQDMARDEQYF	TGCGCCAGCAGCCAAGATATGGCCAGGGACGAGCAGTACTTC
TRBV12-3/TRBV12-4	TRBD1	-	TRBJ2-3	CASSSTGGRYTQYF	TGTGCCAGCAGTTCCACAGGGGGCAGGTATACGCAGTATTTT
TRBV7-9	-	-	TRBJ1-1	CASSIPPGGLDTEAFF	TGTGCCAGCAGCATCCCTCCCGGGGGGCTCGACACTGAAGCTTTCTTT
TRBV3-1	-	many	TRBJ2-6	CASSLSLSPSGANVLTF	TGTGCCAGCAGCCTATCGTTGAGTCCCTCTGGGGCCAACGTCCTGACTTTC
TRBV5-4	-	-	TRBJ2-4	CASSSQGGAKNIQYF	TGTGCCAGCAGCAGTCAAGGGGGGGCCAAAAACATTCAGTACTTC
TRBV14	-	once	TRBJ2-1	CASSQARDTLLTRNEQFF	TGTGCCAGCAGCCAGGCACGGGACACCCTTTTAACCAGGAATGAGCAGTTCTTC
TRBV24-1	-	many	TRBJ1-2	CATSEGSYGYTF	TGTGCCACCAGTGAAGGTTCCTATGGCTACACCTTC
TRBV10-3	-	-	TRBJ2-6	CAISESLPASSGANVLTF	TGTGCCATCAGTGAGTCGTTACCGGCATCCTCTGGGGCCAACGTCCTGACTTTC
TRBV11-2	-	-	TRBJ2-1	CASSQDPNNEQFF	TGTGCCAGCAGCCAGGACCCTAACAATGAGCAGTTCTTC
TRBV5-5	-	many	TRBJ1-1	CASSQTLRDTEAFF	TGTGCCAGCAGCCAAACCCTAAGGGACACTGAAGCTTTCTTT
TRBV20-1	-	many	TRBJ1-1	CSASIGNTEAFF	TGCAGTGCTAGCATAGGGAACACTGAAGCTTTCTTT
TRBV3-1	TRBD1	many	TRBJ1-6	CASSYRDRDSPLHF	TGTGCCAGCAGCTACCGGGACAGGGATTCACCCCTCCACTTT
TRBV9	-	-	TRBJ2-7	CASSPAIGAYEQYF	TGTGCCAGCAGCCCCGCCATTGGTGCCTACGAGCAGTACTTC
TRBV20-1	-	few	TRBJ2-1	CSARFVNEQFF	TGCAGTGCTAGATTTGTCAATGAGCAGTTCTTC
TRBV29-1	-	-	TRBJ1-1	CSETGPSFEAFF	TGCAGCGAAACAGGACCCTCTTTTGAAGCTTTCTTT
TRBV7-7	-	-	TRBJ2-5	CASSLGDGETQYF	TGTGCCAGCAGCTTAGGGGACGGAGAGACCCAGTACTTC
TRBV5-1	-	many	TRBJ2-5	CASSFQTGEGAQYF	TGCGCCAGCAGCTTCCAGACAGGGGAGGGGGCCCAGTACTTC
TRBV15	TRBD2	few	TRBJ2-1	CATRASGRNEQFF	TGTGCCACCCGGGCTAGCGGGAGAAATGAGCAGTTCTTC
TRBV5-1	TRBD2	many	TRBJ2-3	CASSLAGVAGHTDTQYF	TGCGCCAGCAGCTTGGCCGGGGTAGCGGGCCACACAGATACGCAGTATTTT
TRBV6-5	-	few	TRBJ2-7	CASSYSSTAYEQYF	TGTGCCAGCAGTTACTCCTCGACAGCCTACGAGCAGTACTTC
TRBV9	TRBD2	few	TRBJ2-2	CASSGQGLALTGELFF	TGTGCCAGCAGCGGGCAGGGACTAGCACTGACCGGGGAGCTGTTTTTT
TRBV30	-	-	TRBJ1-5	CAWGPGGGQPQHF	TGTGCCTGGGGCCCAGGAGGGGGTCAGCCCCAGCATTTT
TRBV20-1	-	many	TRBJ2-7	CSALPGHYEQYF	TGCAGTGCCCTTCCGGGACACTACGAGCAGTACTTC
TRBV20-1	TRBD2	many	TRBJ2-3	CSARYSGTTDTQYF	TGCAGTGCTAGATATAGCGGGACCACAGATACGCAGTATTTT
TRBV10-3	-	-	TRBJ1-2	CAIIQGPNYGYTF	TGTGCCATCATTCAGGGACCTAACTATGGCTACACCTTC
TRBV19	TRBD1	-	TRBJ2-5	CATWDRGRETQYF	TGTGCCACCTGGGACAGGGGACGAGAGACCCAGTACTTC
TRBV27	-	few	TRBJ1-1	CASNDLQGSHTEAFF	TGTGCCAGCAACGACCTGCAGGGGAGCCACACTGAAGCTTTCTTT
TRBV20-1	TRBD2	-	TRBJ2-3	CSARRDYTDTQYF	TGCAGTGCTAGAAGGGACTACACAGATACGCAGTATTTT
TRBV19	TRBD1	-	TRBJ1-2	CASSIGGGMDNYGYTF	TGTGCCAGTAGTATAGGAGGGGGCATGGATAACTATGGCTACACCTTC
TRBV12-3/TRBV12-4	-	many	TRBJ1-5	CASSLAGYNQPQHF	TGTGCCAGCAGTTTAGCGGGGTACAATCAGCCCCAGCATTTT
TRBV28	-	few	TRBJ2-5	CASTSEETQYF	TGTGCCAGCACCTCGGAGGAGACCCAGTACTTC
TRBV10-1	TRBD2	many	TRBJ2-1	CASSDPQTSGRTYNEQFF	TGCGCCAGCAGTGACCCCCAGACTAGCGGGAGGACTTACAATGAGCAGTTCTTC
TRBV27	TRBD2	many	TRBJ2-7	CASSRTSGSYEQYF	TGTGCCAGCAGTCGGACTAGCGGGAGCTACGAGCAGTACTTC
TRBV2	-	many	TRBJ2-1	CASSSRQRVGNEQFF	TGTGCCAGCAGCTCCCGACAGCGAGTGGGCAATGAGCAGTTCTTC
TRBV2	-	-	TRBJ2-7	CASTSWDYEQYF	TGTGCCAGCACCTCTTGGGACTACGAGCAGTACTTC
TRBV12-3/TRBV12-4	-	many	TRBJ2-2	CASSPPGELFF	TGTGCCAGCAGTCCGCCCGGGGAGCTGTTTTTT
TRBV4-2	-	many	TRBJ1-2	CASSQDFSAGRYGYTF	TGTGCCAGCAGCCAAGATTTTAGCGCAGGACGCTATGGCTACACCTTC
TRBV5-1	TRBD1	few	TRBJ1-2	CASRLPGQVNGYTF	TGCGCCAGCAGACTTCCGGGACAGGTCAACGGCTACACCTTC
TRBV5-1	TRBD1	many	TRBJ1-2	CASSLLGQGAGYTF	TGCGCCAGCAGCTTGCTGGGACAGGGGGCTGGCTACACCTTC
TRBV11-2	-	many	TRBJ2-7	CASSFRPGELVYEQYF	TGTGCCAGCAGCTTCCGACCGGGGGAACTCGTCTACGAGCAGTACTTC
TRBV6-6	-	-	TRBJ1-3	CASSEDANTIYF	TGTGCCAGCAGTGAGGACGCAAACACCATATATTTT
TRBV20-1	TRBD2	-	TRBJ2-5	CSARAGIAGGYQETQYF	TGCAGTGCTAGAGCGGGAATAGCGGGAGGGTACCAAGAGACCCAGTACTTC